This record looks at one T cell receptor (beta chain) sequence and its context. This record comes from a study of blood T cell repertoires in COVID-19. Overall study: COVID-19 samples from acute and convalescent phases originated in the United States, Italy and Spain.

Generated by immunoSEQ multiplex PCR, the TCRdb table keeps only in-frame clones and is missing some. This sample has 150,000 or so clones, with approximately 82% found just once. The CDR3 contains 14 residues. Germline loops: CDR1 LGHDT, CDR2 YNNKEL (reference sequence). Trimming cost V 3 bases and J 5 bases; bases outside gene matches: 0. The sequenced sample was peripheral blood. The J gene is TRBJ2-1, the V gene TRBV3-1 (or the pseudogene TRBV3-2), with 11 nucleotides matching TRBD2. The TCR sequence derives from a woman aged 45 to 65 with acute or convalescent COVID-19. CDR3 DNA sequence: TGTGCCAGCAGCCAGGGACTAGCGGACAATGAGCAGTTCTTC. It encodes CASSQGLADNEQFF.